Following are 13 T cell receptor beta chains from one sample sequenced in a study of blood T cell repertoires in COVID-19. The assay was immunoSEQ multiplex PCR, and TCRdb's table has in-frame clones only and misses some. The table lists under 200,000 clones, around 89% of them singletons, with over 7% in the top ten. Source material: PBMCs or T cells enriched from blood (not recorded which). All receptors come from a woman aged 18-30 years who had recovered from COVID-19.

The chain joins TRBV7-9 to TRBJ1-1; D unclear. This CDR3 has 14 amino acids. V gave up 5 bases and J gave up 0 bases, with 10 bases separating them. Germline CDR1 and CDR2: SEHNR and FQNEAQ (reference sequence). CDR3 in amino acids: CASSARSMNTEAFF. In nucleotides, the CDR3 is TGTGCCAGCAGCGCCCGATCTATGAACACTGAAGCTTTCTTT.

The chain has TRBV2 and TRBJ2-3; TRBD2 might be the D (5 bases). This CDR3 is 15 amino acids long. With 6 bases removed from V and 0 bases from J, the gap between germline ends came to 13 bases. CDR1 is SNHLY and CDR2 is FYNNEI in the germline V gene. CDR3 in amino acids: CASSHKDSSTDTQYF. The CDR3 DNA is TGTGCCAGCAGCCACAAGGACTCCAGCACAGATACGCAGTATTTT.

The CDR3 DNA reads TGTGCCATCAGTGAGGGACAGGGGAATGAGCAGTTCTTC. It codes for CAISEGQGNEQFF. The chain combines TRBV10-3 with TRBJ2-1; 9 bases align to TRBD1. CDR1 is ENHRY and CDR2 is SYGVKD in the germline V gene. The CDR3 spans 13 residues. V was pared by 2 bases and J by 7 bases, with 0 bases of the junction left unmatched.

This chain links TRBV15 with TRBJ2-1, with D possibly matching TRBD2 (6 bases). There are 14 residues in the CDR3. Trimming removed 0 bases at V and 9 bases at J, with 12 bases between. Germline V CDR1 and CDR2: LNHNV, YYDKDF (reference sequence). CDR3 amino acids: CATSRDGGAGEQFF. The CDR3 region has the DNA TGTGCCACCAGCAGAGATGGAGGGGCCGGTGAGCAGTTCTTC.

The chain uses TRBV28 and TRBJ1-6, with TRBD1 matching over 9 bases. Germline lookup yields CDR1 MDHEN and CDR2 SYDVKM. The CDR3 extends over 14 amino acids. The V gene end was trimmed by 5 bases and the J gene end by 10 bases; junction bases not matched to a gene: 6. Here the CDR3 reads CASSPGTGKSPLHF. The DNA for the CDR3 is TGTGCCAGCAGTCCCGGGACAGGGAAGTCACCCCTCCACTTT. Full variable domain (remainder filled in from reference TRBV28 and TRBJ1-6): DVKVTQSSRYLVKRTGEKVFLECVQDMDHENMFWYRQDPGLGLRLIYFSYDVKMKEKGDIPEGYSVSREKKERFSLILESASTNQTSMYLCASSPGTGKSPLHFGNGTRLTVT.

The rearrangement links TRBV18 to TRBJ2-1; tentative D call: TRBD1 (5 bases). Trimming shortened V by 3 bases and J by 7 bases, and 16 bases separated the two germline ends. The CDR3 is 15 amino acids. CDR1 KGHSH and CDR2 LQKENI come from the germline V gene. CDR3 bases: TGTGCCAGCTCACCCCGTCGTCAGGGTGGGAATGAGCAGTTCTTC. Translating it yields CASSPRRQGGNEQFF.

The chain couples TRBV7-2 to TRBJ1-1; the match to TRBD1 covers 7 bases. CDR1 SGHTA and CDR2 FQGNSA come from the germline V gene. With V trimmed by 5 bases and J by 0 bases, 3 bases remained unmatched. This CDR3 is built from 14 residues. The CDR3 loop reads CASSPDRLNTEAFF. As DNA, the CDR3 is TGTGCCAGCAGCCCGGACAGGTTGAACACTGAAGCTTTCTTT.

This clone appeared once. The rearrangement joins TRBV4-1 to TRBJ1-2; 11 positions agree with TRBD1. The CDR3 length is 15 residues. Germline values: CDR1 MGHRA, CDR2 YSYEKL. V lost 4 bases to trimming and J lost 2 bases; unmatched junction nucleotides: 3. CDR3 bases: TGCGCCAGCAGCCCGCGGGACAGGGGGAACTATGGCTACACCTTC. This sequence encodes CASSPRDRGNYGYTF.

The chain employs TRBV4-1 and TRBJ2-3; weak D call: TRBD2 (5 bases). Germline V gives CDR1 MGHRA, CDR2 YSYEKL. The CDR3 totals 13 residues. V lost 1 base, J lost 6 bases, and 8 bases lay in between. As DNA, the CDR3 is TGCGCCAGCAGCCAAGTATCGGGGGATACGCAGTATTTT. Encoded protein: CASSQVSGDTQYF.

This clone was seen a single time. The chain recombines TRBV19 with TRBJ1-1; D unresolved. This CDR3 has 11 residues. Germline CDR1 and CDR2: LNHDA and SQIVND (reference sequence). V was cut by 5 bases and J by 6 bases, with 7 bases left in between. The CDR3 sequence is CASSAGPEAFF. The CDR3 DNA follows: TGTGCCAGTAGTGCCGGTCCTGAAGCTTTCTTT.

The sample holds one count of this clone. The chain has TRBV28 and TRBJ1-2; TRBD1 aligns across 9 bases. Germline CDR1 and CDR2: MDHEN and SYDVKM. The CDR3 contains 14 residues. V was pared by 10 bases and J by 5 bases, with 11 bases of the junction left unmatched. CDR3 in amino acids: CATEQGASDYGYTF. For the CDR3, the DNA is TGTGCCACCGAACAGGGGGCCAGCGATTATGGCTACACCTTC.

This chain uses TRBV4-2 with TRBJ1-4, with D unresolved. The CDR3 is 14 amino acids. V was trimmed by 4 bases and J by 9 bases, leaving 15 bases between them. The V gene's germline CDR1 is LGHNA and CDR2 YNFKEQ. The CDR3 nucleotides read TGTGCCAGCAGCCCTGAAGCGGAGCCGAAAAAACTGTTTTTT. Translation: CASSPEAEPKKLFF.

The chain carries TRBV7-9 and TRBJ2-2; D might be TRBD2 (6 bases). The length of the CDR3 is 14 residues. Deletions cut 5 bases from V and 4 bases from J, with 11 bases between. In germline, CDR1 is SEHNR, CDR2 FQNEAQ (reference sequence). The DNA for the CDR3 is TGTGCCAGCAGCGTGGGGAGGACCACCGGGGAGCTGTTTTTT. It encodes CASSVGRTTGELFF.